A selection of T cell receptor beta chains follows, all from one sample in a study of control samples from healthy donors and cancer patients. The repertoire was sequenced with immunoSEQ multiplex PCR; TCRdb's copy has only in-frame clones and lacks some. The sample records some 71,000 clones, 80% to 90% being singletons. Sequenced: PBMCs. These receptors were taken from a woman aged 50 to 60 with head and neck cancer. Both conserved end residues are part of each CDR3.

v_call | cdr3_aa
TRBV4-1 | CASSQLTGSHEKLFF
TRBV6-4 | CASSPGPDTGELFF
TRBV10-3 | CAIRAVDRDYEQYF
TRBV7-2 | CASSLEGRRGQAFF
TRBV10-3 | CAISEPKGSGGPNTGELFF
TRBV24-1 | CATSDYGTGGSGANVLTF
TRBV27 | CASSAYRGGTEAFF
TRBV5-6 | CATNSGRQETQYF
TRBV19 | CASSIVGTGGSGYTF
TRBV7-6 | CASSLAPTTGNTIYF
TRBV6-5 | CASRSPGLYEQYF
TRBV7-8 | CASSPLRDQLNTEAFF
TRBV5-1 | CASSLGPDQETQYF
TRBV5-5 | CASSSTFYEKLFF
TRBV9 | CASSVRGNTEAFF
TRBV28 | CASYSDRGGEQYF
TRBV7-8 | CASSVNGMGEAFF
TRBV9 | CASSRLAGPLLDTQYF
TRBV11-2 | CASSAGYNEQFF
TRBV11-2 | CASSAGFYGYTF
TRBV5-4 | CASSLDPSSYEQYF
TRBV5-1 | CASSPGGSGSYEQYF
TRBV6-2/TRBV6-3 | CASSYSTGSGVKNEQFF
TRBV28 | CARAHLGTGVGGTEAFF
TRBV2 | CASGGPNEQFF
TRBV24-1 | CATSDPGGNEQFF
TRBV5-1 | CASSTPGQGTKGYTF
TRBV29-1 | CSVESLGMGYGYTF
TRBV7-3 | CASSRDHGNTGELFF
TRBV5-1 | CASSWGDRGLEETQYF
TRBV28 | CASSSGLSSANTEAFF
TRBV5-1 | CASSLGGLETQYF
TRBV18 | CASSPTGGGSNTEAFF
TRBV6-6 | CASRQGDQPQHF
TRBV27 | CASSLRLTSVSFEQFF
TRBV7-6 | CASSLRGGEDYGYTF
TRBV12-3/TRBV12-4 | CASSLQGARELFF
TRBV27 | CASSLRGGVRGYTF
TRBV6-1 | CASSERMGRVAKNIQYF
TRBV5-1 | CASSSASTDTQYF
TRBV19 | CASSGLAGNTGELFF
TRBV5-1 | CASSPHRTSGGEQFF
TRBV30 | CAWSVRPGETQYF
TRBV15 | CATSVGTGASGANVLTF
TRBV11-2 | CASSPVSSQGAFF